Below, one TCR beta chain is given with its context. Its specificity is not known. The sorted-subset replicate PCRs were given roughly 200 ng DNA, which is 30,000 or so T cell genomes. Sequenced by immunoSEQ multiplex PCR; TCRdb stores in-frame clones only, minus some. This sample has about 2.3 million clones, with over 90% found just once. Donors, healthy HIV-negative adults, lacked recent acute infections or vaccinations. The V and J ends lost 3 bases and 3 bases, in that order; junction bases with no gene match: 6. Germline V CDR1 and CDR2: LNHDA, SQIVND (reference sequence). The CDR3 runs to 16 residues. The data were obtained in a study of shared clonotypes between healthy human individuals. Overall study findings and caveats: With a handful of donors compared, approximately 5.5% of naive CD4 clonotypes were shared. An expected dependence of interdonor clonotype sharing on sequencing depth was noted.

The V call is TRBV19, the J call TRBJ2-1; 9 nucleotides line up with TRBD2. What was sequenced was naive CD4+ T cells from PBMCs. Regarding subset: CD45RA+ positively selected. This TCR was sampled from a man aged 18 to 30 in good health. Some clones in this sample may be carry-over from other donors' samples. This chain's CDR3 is CASSIVASGNYNEQFF. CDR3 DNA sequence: TGTGCCAGTAGTATCGTGGCTAGCGGGAACTACAATGAGCAGTTCTTC.